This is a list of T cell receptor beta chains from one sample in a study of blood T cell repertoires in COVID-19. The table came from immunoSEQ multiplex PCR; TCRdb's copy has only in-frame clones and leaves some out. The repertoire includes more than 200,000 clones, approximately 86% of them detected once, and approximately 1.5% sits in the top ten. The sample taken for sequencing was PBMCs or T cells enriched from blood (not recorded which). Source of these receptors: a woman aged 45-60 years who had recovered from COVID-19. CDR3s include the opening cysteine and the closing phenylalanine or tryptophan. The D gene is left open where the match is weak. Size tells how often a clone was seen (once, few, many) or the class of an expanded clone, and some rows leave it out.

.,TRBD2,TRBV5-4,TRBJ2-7,CASSPDSGRTEQYF,TGTGCCAGCAGCCCCGACAGCGGGAGAACCGAGCAGTACTTC
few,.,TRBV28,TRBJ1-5,CASSSPGGADQPQHF,TGTGCCAGCAGTTCCCCGGGGGGGGCGGATCAGCCCCAGCATTTT
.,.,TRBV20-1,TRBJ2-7,CSASRLTYEQYF,TGCAGTGCTAGTCGCCTAACCTACGAGCAGTACTTC
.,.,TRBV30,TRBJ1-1,CAWSDGGARVAGAFF,TGTGCCTGGAGTGACGGAGGGGCGCGGGTCGCGGGAGCTTTCTTT
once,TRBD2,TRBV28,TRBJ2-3,CASSPGLAGVFFTDTQYF,TGTGCCAGCAGTCCCGGACTAGCGGGGGTTTTTTTCACAGATACGCAGTATTTT
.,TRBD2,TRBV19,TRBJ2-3,CASRTSASTDTQYF,TGTGCCAGTAGGACTAGCGCTAGCACAGATACGCAGTATTTT
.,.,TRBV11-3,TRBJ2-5,CASSVGGAWETQYF,TGTGCCAGCAGCGTCGGCGGAGCCTGGGAGACCCAGTACTTC
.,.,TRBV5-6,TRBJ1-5,CASSLAGRVDNQPQHF,TGTGCCAGCAGCTTGGCCGGGAGGGTCGACAATCAGCCCCAGCATTTT
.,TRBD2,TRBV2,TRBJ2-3,CASTTAGVHVRTQYF,TGTGCCAGCACCACAGCGGGAGTGCATGTCAGAACGCAGTATTTT
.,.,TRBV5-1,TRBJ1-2,CASSSRREADGYTF,TGCGCCAGCAGCTCCCGCAGGGAGGCGGATGGCTACACCTTC
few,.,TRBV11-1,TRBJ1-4,CASSIRQATNEKLFF,TGTGCCAGCAGCATACGACAAGCAACTAATGAAAAACTGTTTTTT
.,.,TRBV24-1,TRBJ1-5,CATSERGHDNQPQHF,TGTGCCACCAGTGAACGGGGACATGACAATCAGCCCCAGCATTTT
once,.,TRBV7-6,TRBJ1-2,CASSSGVQATGYTF,TGTGCCAGCAGCTCGGGAGTACAGGCGACTGGCTACACCTTC
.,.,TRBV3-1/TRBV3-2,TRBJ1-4,CASSQGATNEKLFF,TGTGCCAGCAGCCAAGGAGCGACTAATGAAAAACTGTTTTTT
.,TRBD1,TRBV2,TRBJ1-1,CASSITGGNTEAFF,TGTGCCAGCAGTATCACAGGGGGCAACACTGAAGCTTTCTTT
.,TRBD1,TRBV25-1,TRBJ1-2,CASTDRDYGYTF,TGTGCCAGCACGGACAGGGACTATGGCTACACCTTC
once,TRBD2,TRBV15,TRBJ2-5,CATAGGTSGSGTGETQYF,TGTGCCACCGCCGGCGGGACTAGCGGGAGCGGGACTGGGGAGACCCAGTACTTC
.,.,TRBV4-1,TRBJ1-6,CASSQDGQSSYNSPLHF,TGCGCCAGCAGCCAAGATGGGCAGTCAAGTTATAATTCACCCCTCCACTTT
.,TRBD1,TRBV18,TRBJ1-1,CASSPLGTGGDTEAFF,TGTGCCAGCTCACCACTGGGCACAGGGGGTGACACTGAAGCTTTCTTT
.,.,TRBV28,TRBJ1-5,CASSGTGNQPQHF,TGTGCCAGCAGTGGAACAGGGAATCAGCCCCAGCATTTT
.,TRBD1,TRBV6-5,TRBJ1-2,CASSNWDRGEYGYTF,TGTGCCAGCAGTAACTGGGACAGGGGGGAGTATGGCTACACCTTC
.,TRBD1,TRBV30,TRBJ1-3,CAWSPYSRGIGNTIYF,TGTGCCTGGAGTCCTTATAGCAGGGGGATCGGAAACACCATATATTTT
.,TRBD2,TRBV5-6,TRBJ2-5,CASSLGGTSGTGETQYF,TGTGCCAGCAGCTTGGGAGGGACTAGCGGGACGGGGGAGACCCAGTACTTC
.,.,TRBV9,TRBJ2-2,CASSVTNTGELFF,TGTGCCAGCAGCGTAACTAACACCGGGGAGCTGTTTTTT
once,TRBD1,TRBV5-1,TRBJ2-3,CASKLGQGPDTQYF,TGCGCCAGCAAATTAGGACAGGGACCAGATACGCAGTATTTT
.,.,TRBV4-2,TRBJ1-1,CASSQGIRGTEAFF,TGTGCCAGCAGCCAAGGGATCAGGGGCACTGAAGCTTTCTTT
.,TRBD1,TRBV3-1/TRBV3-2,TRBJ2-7,CASSPRQGVFEQYF,TGTGCCAGCAGCCCCAGACAGGGGGTGTTCGAGCAGTACTTC
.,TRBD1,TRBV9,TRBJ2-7,CASSQTTGGANEQYF,TGTGCCAGCAGCCAAACCACAGGGGGCGCAAACGAGCAGTACTTC
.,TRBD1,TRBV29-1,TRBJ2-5,CSVASGQGALETQYF,TGCAGCGTTGCATCCGGACAGGGGGCTTTAGAGACCCAGTACTTC
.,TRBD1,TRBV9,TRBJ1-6,CASSTGTGRESPLHF,TGTGCCAGCAGCACAGGGACAGGGCGTGAGTCACCCCTCCACTTT
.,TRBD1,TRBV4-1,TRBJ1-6,CASSQRGGDRADNSPLHF,TGCGCCAGCAGCCAGCGGGGGGGGGACAGAGCAGATAATTCACCCCTCCACTTT
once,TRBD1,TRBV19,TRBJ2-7,CASSTGTGDYEQYF,TGTGCCAGTAGTACAGGGACAGGAGACTACGAGCAGTACTTC
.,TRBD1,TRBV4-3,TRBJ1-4,CASSPGTGATTNEKLFF,TGCGCCAGCAGCCCCGGGACAGGGGCTACAACTAATGAAAAACTGTTTTTT
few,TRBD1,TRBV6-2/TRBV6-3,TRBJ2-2,CASSYGTDTGELFF,TGTGCCAGCAGTTACGGGACAGATACCGGGGAGCTGTTTTTT
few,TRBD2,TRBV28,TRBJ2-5,CASSTSGGVDQETQYF,TGTGCCAGCAGTACCTCCGGGGGGGTTGACCAAGAGACCCAGTACTTC
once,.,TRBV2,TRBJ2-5,CASSEGGIGTQYF,TGTGCCAGCAGTGAGGGGGGAATAGGGACCCAGTACTTC
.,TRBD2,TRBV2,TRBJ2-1,CASSDRGGLAGGSSYNEQFF,TGTGCCAGCAGTGATCGCGGCGGACTAGCGGGAGGGAGCTCCTACAATGAGCAGTTCTTC
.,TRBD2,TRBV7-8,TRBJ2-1,CASSLPRTSGMYNEQFF,TGTGCCAGCAGCTTACCACGGACTAGCGGGATGTACAATGAGCAGTTCTTC
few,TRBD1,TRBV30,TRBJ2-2,CAWTRDSSFTGELFF,TGTGCCTGGACCAGGGACAGTTCCTTCACCGGGGAGCTGTTTTTT
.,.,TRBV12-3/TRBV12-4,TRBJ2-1,CASRSDSRAEQFF,TGTGCCAGCAGGTCGGACAGCCGCGCTGAGCAGTTCTTC
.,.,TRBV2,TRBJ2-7,CASSGGSARTYEQYF,TGTGCCAGCAGTGGTGGTAGCGCGAGAACCTACGAGCAGTACTTC
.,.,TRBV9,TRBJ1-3,CASLSGGTQKAQSGNTIYF,TGTGCCAGCCTTTCGGGGGGGACTCAAAAAGCCCAATCTGGAAACACCATATATTTT
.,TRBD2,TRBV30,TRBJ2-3,CAWGSGTSGGTDTQYF,TGTGCCTGGGGAAGCGGGACTAGCGGGGGCACAGATACGCAGTATTTT
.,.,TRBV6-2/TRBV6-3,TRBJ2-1,CASSYSSQYNEQFF,TGTGCCAGCAGTTACTCGAGTCAATACAATGAGCAGTTCTTC
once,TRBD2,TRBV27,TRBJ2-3,CASSFRTSGTDTQYF,TGTGCCAGCAGTTTTCGGACTAGCGGCACAGATACGCAGTATTTT
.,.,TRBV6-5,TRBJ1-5,CASSYGQSNQPQHF,TGTGCCAGCAGTTATGGACAGTCGAATCAGCCCCAGCATTTT
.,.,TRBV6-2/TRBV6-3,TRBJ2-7,CASSYSLSDPGSAYEQYF,TGTGCCAGCAGTTACTCGCTGTCCGACCCCGGGAGTGCCTACGAGCAGTACTTC
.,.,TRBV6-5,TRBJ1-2,CASSYKQTANYGYTF,TGTGCCAGCAGTTATAAACAGACAGCTAACTATGGCTACACCTTC
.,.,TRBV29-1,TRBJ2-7,CSVQGSVYEQYF,TGCAGCGTTCAGGGTAGTGTATACGAGCAGTACTTC